This TCR beta chain was sequenced in a study of cytomegalovirus exposure and HLA in healthy donors. In the study overall: There were under 130 million unique TCR beta sequences, drawn from approximately 180 million T cells, in an earlier analysis.

Researchers ran the PCR with 60 Vbeta and 13 Jbeta primers. Sequenced by immunoSEQ multiplex PCR; TCRdb stores in-frame clones only, minus some. Among 65,000 to 85,000 clones listed, under 85% were seen once. Findings of the study overall: Apart from CMV serostatus, no immune exposure information was available.

Trimming removed 10 bases at V and 1 base at J, with 10 bases between. Looked up from germline, CDR1 is LNHDA and CDR2 is SQIVND (reference sequence). The CDR3 length is 12 residues. With regard to this clone: Its antigen remains unidentified.

The chain links TRBV19 to TRBJ1-1, with D unresolved. Sequences were obtained from PBMCs. This clonotype originated in a woman in her 40s in good health and CMV-seropositive. CDR3 DNA sequence: TGTGCCATGCTACCGGGGAACACTGAAGCTTTCTTT. This encodes CAMLPGNTEAFF.